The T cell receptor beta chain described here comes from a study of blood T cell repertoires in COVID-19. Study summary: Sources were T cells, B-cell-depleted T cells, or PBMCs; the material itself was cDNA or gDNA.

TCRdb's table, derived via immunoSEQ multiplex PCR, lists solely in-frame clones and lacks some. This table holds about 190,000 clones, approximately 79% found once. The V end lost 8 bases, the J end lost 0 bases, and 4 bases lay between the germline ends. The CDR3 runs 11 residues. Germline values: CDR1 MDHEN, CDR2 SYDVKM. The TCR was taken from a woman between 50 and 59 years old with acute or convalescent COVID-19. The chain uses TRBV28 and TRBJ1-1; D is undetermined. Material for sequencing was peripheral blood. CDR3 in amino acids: CASFVNTEAFF. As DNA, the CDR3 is TGTGCCAGCTTCGTGAACACTGAAGCTTTCTTT.